This T cell receptor beta chain came from a study of T-cell reconstitution after alpha-beta-depleted transplantation in children. General observations from the study: Expanded graft clones numbering several hundred reportedly gave rise to alpha-beta T cells about two months after transplant. Recipient T cells and thymic progenitors that survived were the source of the high TCRbeta diversity seen at day 60 in some patients. One year post-transplant, T-cell counts and diversity were largely derived from T cells produced anew.

This clonotype was picked up a small number of times. Antigen: not known. Preparation of the TCRbeta library was carried out with unique molecular identifiers. Each CDR3 protein is one row after TCRdb ran MiXCR on the PCR reads. The table has 200,000 to 250,000 distinct CDR3 sequences, around 25% seen once. V lost 4 bases and J lost 3, with 16 bases in between. Germline V gene lookup returns CDR1 MDHEN and CDR2 SYDVKM. The CDR3 runs to 15 residues. The clonotype was recovered from a girl aged 2 to 10 with Fanconi anemia, due to receive a stem cell transplant. Sequences were derived from PBMCs, sampled before TCRalphabeta/CD19-depleted stem cell transplant. The chain has TRBV28 and TRBJ2-7; the D gene is possibly TRBD1 (5 bases). CDR3 residues: CASSSFGRVGYEQYF. CDR3 DNA sequence: TGTGCCAGCAGTTCTTTCGGCAGGGTAGGCTACGAGCAGTACTTC.